This entry features one T cell receptor (beta chain) sequence. Its antigen is still unknown. An end of the junction differs from the germline gene, which may be a read error. The CDR3 regions of human TCRbeta chains were analyzed by immunosequencing. The study's own analysis went as follows. Repertoire TCRs were checked for matches against a reference library of SARS-CoV-2-specific TCRs that had been generated using the MIRA antigen-specificity platform. Breadth was defined as the fraction of unique TCRs that were SARS-CoV-2-associated. Depth was defined as the fraction of total T cells that were SARS-CoV-2-associated. Each spike-specific TCR was assigned to its reactive spike region and to a CD4 or CD8 class using the MIRA data. Log10-transformed breadth and depth values were compared by one-way ANOVA with Sidak's multiple comparisons tests. TCRdb obtained this table from immuneACCESS and retained in-frame rearrangements with V and J assigned. These tables miss some clones; where compared with another copy, unresolved V genes account for less than half of the shortfall, and the remainder is unexplained. The V and J calls and the clone size are those of that table, but D and trimming were determined from the DNA. The sample contains 150,000 or so clones, approximately 90% of them found a single time. The top ten hold around 1% of the sample.

The data stem from a study of T cell responses to AZD1222 COVID-19 vaccine (dated by TCRdb to the early 2020s). Regarding the complete study: A total of 233 trial participants underwent TCR sequencing, of whom some 200 had received two doses of AZD1222 and 26 had received two doses of the MenACWY control vaccine. Trial participants were enrolled by age into 18-55, 56-69 and 70-plus year subgroups, with roughly 160, 29 and 62 TCR-sequenced participants respectively. Results and caveats for the whole study, not just this receptor: Participants were mostly white British and included more females than males, and it was suggested by the authors that clonal diversity may have been underestimated. Only five to seven AZD1222 recipients were SARS-CoV-2 seropositive at baseline, limiting conclusions about previously exposed vaccinees. Because no day 14 peak-response samples were available, the repertoires could be characterized only after the peak T cell response. The whole spike protein was spanned by vaccine-associated CD4 TCRs, and dominant responses were seen in regions 160-218 and 743-854. The 56-69-year group was small, and its depth increase did not reach significance, likely because of low power. Spike-specific TCR breadth and depth rose significantly after two AZD1222 doses compared with day 0 and with MenACWY recipients. Epitopes outside the regions mutated in the B.1.351 and B.1.1.7 variants were reportedly recognized by nearly half of the unique spike-specific TCRs.

The meaning of the sample's time point label: about 28 days (+/-7) after the second vaccine dose. AZD1222 recipients given second doses at about 4 weeks or at about 12 weeks were pooled, since spike-specific TCR depth and breadth were not found to differ between the two schedules. Vaccinee samples were obtained from the UK trials COV001 and COV002, which included a single-blind randomized controlled phase 2/3 trial of AZD1222 (ChAdOx1 nCoV-19) in healthy adults. For TCRbeta chain sequencing, PBMC samples from trial participants were taken at day 0 and at day 28 after the second dose. The sequenced sample was peripheral blood, obtained 28 days after the second AZD1222 dose. The TCR sequence derives from an adult who received the AZD1222 COVID-19 vaccine.

Here the CDR3 is given as CASSLGRQSLEGF. The nucleotides read TGTGCCAGCAGCTTGGGTCGACAGAGCTTAGAGGGCTTC. The chain employs TRBV5-4 and TRBJ1-2; a weak D assignment points to TRBD1 (5 bases agree). Sequences SGHNT (CDR1) and YYREEE (CDR2) are obtained from the germline V gene (reference sequence). Including cysteine and phenylalanine, the CDR3 has 13 amino acids. The DNA shown is the 39-base CDR3, in frame from base 1.